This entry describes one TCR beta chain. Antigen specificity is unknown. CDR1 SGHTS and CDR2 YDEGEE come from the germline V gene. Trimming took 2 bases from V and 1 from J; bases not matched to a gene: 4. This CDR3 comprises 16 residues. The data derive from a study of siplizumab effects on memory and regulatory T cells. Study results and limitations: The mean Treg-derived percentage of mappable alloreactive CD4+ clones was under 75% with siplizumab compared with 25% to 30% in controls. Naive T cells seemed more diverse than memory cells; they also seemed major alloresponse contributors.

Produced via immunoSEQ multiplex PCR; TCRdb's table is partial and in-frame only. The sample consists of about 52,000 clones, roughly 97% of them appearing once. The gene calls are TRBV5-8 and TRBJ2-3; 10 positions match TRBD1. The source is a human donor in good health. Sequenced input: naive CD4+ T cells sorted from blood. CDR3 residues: CASSLGDRGGTDTQYF. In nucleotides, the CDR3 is TGTGCCAGCAGCTTAGGGGACAGGGGAGGCACAGATACGCAGTATTTT.